The present entry profiles one T cell receptor beta chain with its context. What it binds is unknown. In the authors' workflow: Junction-only sequences without quality scores came from ImmunoSEQ, so filtering differed. The assay was immunoSEQ multiplex PCR, and TCRdb's table has in-frame clones only and misses some. V and J calls plus clone size are reproduced from that table; the DNA served to infer D and trimming. The sample holds 760,000 or so clones; 96% are singletons and the top ten take under 0.25%. This sample was included in a study of shared clonotypes between healthy human individuals. Overall study findings and caveats: Of the naive CD4 clonotypes, about 5.4% were shared across several donors. Blood was the only sampled material, and tissue repertoires likely differ.

The CDR3 extends over 12 amino acids. Germline V CDR1 and CDR2: SGHAT, FQNNGV. V shed 4 bases and J shed 2 bases, with 6 bases lying between them. As defined, naive CD8 cells were CD45RO-negative and positively selected for CCR7, with terminally differentiated effector memory CD45RA+ cells excluded. The sample taken for sequencing was naive CD8+ T cells sorted from blood. J is TRBJ2-7 and V is TRBV11-2; no clear D. This sequence originates from a man in his thirties or forties in good health. The CDR3 DNA sequence: TGTGCCAGCAGCTCATCGGCCTACGAGCAGTACTTC. Amino acid sequence: CASSSSAYEQYF.